Presented here are 30 T cell receptor beta chains from one specimen sequenced in a study of identical twins. TCRdb independently ran MiXCR on the 5' RACE reads; one entry per CDR3 protein. The sample consists of around 500,000 distinct CDR3 sequences, approximately 14% of them appearing once. This sample was shared with a second study, whose subject was yellow fever vaccine responses in identical twins.

The sample consisted of CD4+ T cells sorted from blood. The receptors originated from a woman aged 18-30 years in good health.

This clonotype was counted only a few times. This sequence joins TRBV7-3 and TRBJ2-1; 7 bases agree with TRBD1. The CDR3 length is 14 residues. Losses at the gene ends were 4 bases for V and 8 bases for J; bases not matched to a gene: 8. Germline V lookup: CDR1 SGHTA, CDR2 FQGTGA. In DNA form, the CDR3 reads TGTGCCAGCAGCTCTCAACCAGGGGGTTATGAGCAGTTCTTC. Its translation: CASSSQPGGYEQFF.

The CDR3 DNA is TGCAGCGTTGTCCCTAGCGGGAGGACAGATACGCAGTATTTT. It yields the protein CSVVPSGRTDTQYF. V gene TRBV29-1 combines with J gene TRBJ2-3, with 11 bases lining up with TRBD2. Germline assignment: CDR1 SQVTM and CDR2 ANQGSEA. The CDR3 length is 14 residues. Unmatched junction bases numbered 3, after V lost 4 bases and J lost 3 bases.

The chain links TRBV25-1 to TRBJ2-6; D call uncertain. The CDR3 runs 12 residues. Germline-derived CDR1 and CDR2 are MGHDK and SYGVNS. V lost 1 base to trimming and J lost 9 bases, with 4 bases between them. The CDR3, as DNA: TGTGCCAGCAGTGAATTGGGCAACGTCCTGACTTTC. This translates into CASSELGNVLTF. Full variable domain (missing parts from reference TRBV25-1 and TRBJ2-6): EADIYQTPRYLVIGTGKKITLECSQTMGHDKMYWYQQDPGMELHLIHYSYGVNSTEKGDLSSESTVSRIRTEHFPLTLESARPSHTSQYLCASSELGNVLTFGAGSRLTVL.

The chain carries TRBV5-6 and TRBJ2-4; TRBD1 agrees at 10 bases. This CDR3 comprises 15 residues. Germline V gene sequence: CDR1 SGHDT, CDR2 YYEEEE. V gave up 4 bases and J gave up 8 bases; unmatched junction bases: 9. This CDR3 is CASSPSGTGVYIQYF. Here the CDR3 DNA reads TGTGCCAGCAGCCCTTCCGGGACAGGGGTATACATTCAGTACTTC.

This clonotype was recorded many times. The chain combines TRBV7-9 with TRBJ2-2, with 9 bases identical to TRBD1. Germline assignment: CDR1 SEHNR and CDR2 FQNEAQ (reference sequence). The CDR3 is made up of 16 amino acids. Trimming removed 2 bases from V and 1 base from J; junction bases left unmatched: 2. The CDR3 region is CASSLLGQGNTGELFF. The CDR3 coding sequence is TGTGCCAGCAGCTTATTGGGACAGGGGAACACCGGGGAGCTGTTTTTT.

In this sample, this clonotype turned up a few times. The CDR3 sequence: CASSPAVGATYEQYF. The DNA of the CDR3 is TGTGCCAGCAGCCCCGCTGTCGGGGCAACCTACGAGCAGTACTTC. The chain carries TRBV6-1 and TRBJ2-7, with D perhaps assigned TRBD1 or TRBD2 (5 bases each). From germline, CDR1 is MNHNS and CDR2 SASEGT. V was cut by 6 bases and J by 2 bases, with 17 bases left in between. The CDR3 covers 15 residues.

A few counts support this clonotype. This chain uses TRBV7-8 with TRBJ1-4; 7 positions agree with TRBD1. Looked up from germline, CDR1 is SGHVS and CDR2 is FQNEAQ. V lost 5 bases and J lost 0; bases outside the gene matches: 3. This CDR3 region has 15 residues. The CDR3 DNA reads as TGTGCCAGCAGCAACAGGGGAGCAACTAATGAAAAACTGTTTTTT. Protein product: CASSNRGATNEKLFF.

The chain combines TRBV5-1 with TRBJ2-7; D is perhaps TRBD1 (5 bases). Per the germline V gene, CDR1 is SGHRS and CDR2 is YFSETQ. The length of the CDR3 is 14 residues. V was shortened by 4 bases and J by 6 bases, with 17 bases between the two germline ends. DNA for the CDR3: TGCGCCAGCAGCGCCATGACAGTCTCCAGCGAGCAGTACTTC. Its translation: CASSAMTVSSEQYF. The full variable domain, with the rest looked up from reference TRBV5-1 and TRBJ2-7, is KAGVTQTPRYLIKTRGQQVTLSCSPISGHRSVSWYQQTPGQGLQFLFEYFSETQRNKGNFPGRFSGRQFSNSRSEMNVSTLELGDSALYLCASSAMTVSSEQYFGPGTRLTVT.

This clonotype appeared a few times. The V call is TRBV5-1, the J call TRBJ2-2; unclear D gene. Germline V gene sequence: CDR1 SGHRS, CDR2 YFSETQ. CDR3 size: 16 residues. V was trimmed by 4 bases and J by 2 bases, leaving 15 bases between them. The CDR3 is CASSPAGRQNTGELFF. The CDR3 DNA follows: TGCGCCAGCAGCCCAGCAGGACGTCAAAACACCGGGGAGCTGTTTTTT.

This clonotype showed up many times. The genes are TRBV5-1 and TRBJ2-5; 7 positions agree with TRBD2. J gave up 5 bases and V 3 bases, and 13 bases lay outside the gene matches. Germline lookup yields CDR1 SGHRS and CDR2 YFSETQ. The CDR3 contains 16 residues. The CDR3 here is CASSSGLDYPSETQYF. The CDR3 DNA sequence: TGCGCCAGCAGCTCAGGACTAGACTATCCCTCGGAGACCCAGTACTTC.

This clonotype showed up many times. This chain connects TRBV7-9 to TRBJ2-7, with D unresolved. This CDR3 is 15 amino acids long. Trimming took off 6 bases at V and 6 bases at J, with 21 bases between the two ends. Germline V gene data show CDR1 as SEHNR and CDR2 as FQNEAQ (reference sequence). The CDR3 loop reads CASSIRRADLGEQYF. In DNA form, the CDR3 reads TGTGCCAGCAGTATAAGGCGTGCGGACCTGGGCGAGCAGTACTTC.

This clonotype was seen a handful of times. In DNA form, the CDR3 reads TGTGCCAGCAGCTTAGGGACCCCCACAGGGGGTCGAGAGACCCAGTACTTC. Translated: CASSLGTPTGGRETQYF. The V and J genes are TRBV11-2 and TRBJ2-5; 8 bases align to TRBD1. The V and J ends lost 1 base and 4 bases, in that order; junction bases with no gene match: 11. The CDR3 runs 17 residues. Germline-derived CDR1 and CDR2 are SGHAT and FQNNGV.

A word on this clonotype: This CDR3 is missing its conserved last phenylalanine or tryptophan, likely due to a read error. The chain carries TRBV3-1 and TRBJ2-7, with TRBD2 matching 12 bases. The germline V gene has CDR1 LGHDT and CDR2 YNNKEL (reference sequence). Losses at the gene ends were 3 bases for V and 6 bases for J; bases not matched to a gene: 6. This CDR3 is 15 amino acids long. The CDR3 here is CASSQGLAGPSEQYY. The DNA of the CDR3 is TGTGCCAGCAGCCAGGGACTAGCGGGCCCCTCCGAGCAGTACTAC.

The genes are TRBV30 and TRBJ1-1; 8 bases agree with TRBD1. The V gene end was trimmed by 1 base and the J gene end by 6 bases; junction bases not matched to a gene: 7. Germline CDR1 and CDR2: GTSNPN and SVGIG (reference sequence). The length of the CDR3 is 14 residues. CDR3 DNA sequence: TGTGCCTGGAGTGAGGGACAGGTGAAAGCTGAAGCTTTCTTT. As protein: CAWSEGQVKAEAFF.

The rearrangement links TRBV20-1 to TRBJ2-7; 8 positions agree with TRBD2. CDR3 length: 14 residues. Germline CDR1 is DFQATT and CDR2 is SNEGSKA (reference sequence). Trimming took 0 bases from V and 3 from J; bases not matched to a gene: 4. Here the CDR3 reads CSARDRGGGYEQYF. CDR3 sequence (DNA): TGCAGTGCTAGAGATCGGGGGGGCGGCTACGAGCAGTACTTC.

The V call is TRBV18, the J call TRBJ2-1, with 8 bases matching TRBD2. V shed 3 bases, J shed 1 base, and the junction held 5 bases outside the gene matches. The CDR3 length is 16 residues. Germline-derived CDR1 and CDR2 are KGHSH and LQKENI. The CDR3 is CASSPPRGGSYNEQFF. The CDR3 region has the DNA TGTGCCAGCTCACCCCCGCGCGGGGGGTCCTACAATGAGCAGTTCTTC.

The CDR3 nucleotides read TGCAGTGCTGTACAGGGGCAAGAGACCCAGTACTTC. It is translated as CSAVQGQETQYF. The J gene is TRBJ2-5, the V gene TRBV20-1; 7 nucleotides agree with TRBD1. V trimming: 5 bases; J trimming: 2 bases; junction bases outside the gene matches: 2. The CDR3 consists of 12 residues. Germline V lookup: CDR1 DFQATT, CDR2 SNEGSKA (reference sequence).

This clonotype was recorded a few times. This chain links TRBV5-1 with TRBJ2-5; 8 nucleotides agree with TRBD2. With 0 bases clipped from V and 0 bases from J, the junction kept 13 bases outside the gene matches. The CDR3 runs to 19 residues. Per germline, CDR1 SGHRS and CDR2 YFSETQ. Here the CDR3 DNA reads TGCGCCAGCAGCTTGGGTGCCGGGCGGACTAGCCGGAACCAAGAGACCCAGTACTTC. Protein sequence: CASSLGAGRTSRNQETQYF. The full variable domain, rest sourced from reference TRBV5-1 and TRBJ2-5, is KAGVTQTPRYLIKTRGQQVTLSCSPISGHRSVSWYQQTPGQGLQFLFEYFSETQRNKGNFPGRFSGRQFSNSRSEMNVSTLELGDSALYLCASSLGAGRTSRNQETQYFGPGTRLLVL.

The table lists this clonotype with a few counts. The rearrangement links TRBV5-1 to TRBJ1-1; TRBD1 might be the D (6 bases). This CDR3 comprises 15 residues. The germline V and J ends were trimmed by 4 bases and 6 bases, with 19 bases remaining between them. Germline V gene lookup returns CDR1 SGHRS and CDR2 YFSETQ. For the CDR3, the DNA is TGCGCCAGCAGCGAGATAACCCAGGGGAGCGCTGAAGCTTTCTTT. Its translation is CASSEITQGSAEAFF.

This clonotype was recorded a few times. The chain is built from TRBV18 and TRBJ2-3; D is uncertain. CDR1 is KGHSH, CDR2 LQKENI, per germline. The V gene lost 3 bases and the J gene lost 0 bases, with 10 bases spanning the gap. This CDR3 is 15 amino acids long. CDR3 protein: CASSPLQSSTDTQYF. The CDR3 coding sequence is TGTGCCAGCTCACCCCTACAAAGTAGCACAGATACGCAGTATTTT.

Ten or more counts support this clonotype. DNA of the CDR3: TGTGCCAGGCCCCAGGGGACTCCGATACCAATCTACGAGCAGTACTTC. Its protein is CARPQGTPIPIYEQYF. The chain has TRBV10-3 and TRBJ2-7; D is tentatively TRBD1 or TRBD2 (6 bases each). Germline values: CDR1 ENHRY, CDR2 SYGVKD. Trimming took off 10 bases at V and 3 bases at J, with 25 bases between the two ends. The CDR3 length is 16 residues.

In this sample, this clonotype turned up many times. The V and J genes are TRBV24-1 and TRBJ1-3; unclear D gene. The CDR3 runs 17 residues. Per germline, CDR1 KGHDR and CDR2 SFDVKD. Trimming shortened V by 5 bases and J by 0 bases, and 16 bases separated the two germline ends. The CDR3 spells CATSVSGSEISGNTIYF. CDR3 DNA sequence: TGTGCCACCAGTGTATCTGGATCGGAGATCTCTGGAAACACCATATATTTT.

This clonotype was detected only a few times. This chain links TRBV10-3 with TRBJ2-7; D is undetermined. The CDR3 contains 14 residues. V lost 10 bases and J lost 0, with 16 bases in between. Looked up from germline, CDR1 is ENHRY and CDR2 is SYGVKD. CDR3 nucleotides: TGTGCCACCGCCGCCCGACAAGACTCCTACGAGCAGTACTTC. Protein sequence: CATAARQDSYEQYF.

The V call is TRBV9, the J call TRBJ2-1; the D is unclear. V was pared by 0 bases and J by 4 bases, with 11 bases between. Germline V CDR1 and CDR2: SGDLS, YYNGEE. This CDR3 is built from 15 residues. CDR3 sequence (DNA): TGTGCCAGCAGCGTAGAGCACTCTATTTACAATGAGCAGTTCTTC. Amino acids: CASSVEHSIYNEQFF.

CDR3 sequence: CSLRDSYYEQYF. As DNA, the CDR3 is TGCAGCCTCCGGGACAGTTACTACGAGCAGTACTTC. The chain links TRBV29-1 to TRBJ2-7; 7 bases are shared with TRBD1. In germline, CDR1 is SQVTM, CDR2 ANQGSEA. Unmatched junction bases numbered 7, after V lost 8 bases and J lost 3 bases. This CDR3 comprises 12 residues.

V gene TRBV10-3 combines with J gene TRBJ2-3, with unresolved D. Deletions cut 3 bases from V and 4 bases from J, with 8 bases between. Germline CDR1 and CDR2: ENHRY and SYGVKD. This CDR3 has 13 residues. This CDR3 reads CAISDSGADTQYF. CDR3 nucleotide sequence: TGTGCCATCAGTGATTCAGGAGCAGATACGCAGTATTTT.

This clonotype was observed a handful of times. This chain links TRBV5-6 with TRBJ2-7, with 9 bases fitting TRBD1. This CDR3 is built from 17 residues. Germline V lookup: CDR1 SGHDT, CDR2 YYEEEE. V lost 0 bases and J lost 1; bases outside the gene matches: 8. CDR3 amino acids: CASSLGPTGGASYEQYF. CDR3 coding DNA: TGTGCCAGCAGCTTGGGACCCACAGGGGGCGCATCCTACGAGCAGTACTTC.

This clonotype was picked up a small number of times. This chain links TRBV6-1 with TRBJ2-1; 12 bases line up with TRBD2. There are 15 residues in the CDR3. V was pared by 6 bases and J by 7 bases, with 7 bases of the junction left unmatched. In germline, CDR1 is MNHNS, CDR2 SASEGT. The CDR3 here is CASSPTSGSWNEQFF. In DNA, the CDR3 is TGTGCCAGCAGCCCGACTAGCGGGAGTTGGAATGAGCAGTTCTTC.

J is TRBJ2-7 and V is TRBV20-1; 8 bases agree with TRBD1. The germline CDR1 and CDR2 sequences are DFQATT and SNEGSKA (reference sequence). V was pared by 4 bases and J by 4 bases, with 9 bases of the junction left unmatched. There are 14 residues in the CDR3. The CDR3 protein is CSANLRQGYYEQYF. The CDR3 nucleotides are TGCAGTGCTAACCTGCGACAGGGGTATTACGAGCAGTACTTC.

This clonotype was found a few times. The chain couples TRBV7-9 to TRBJ2-5; D is possibly TRBD2 (5 bases). Trimming cost V 6 bases and J 5 bases, with 22 bases left between them. The CDR3 spans 16 residues. The germline CDR1 and CDR2 sequences are SEHNR and FQNEAQ (reference sequence). The CDR3: CASSATSGRSGETQYF. CDR3 DNA sequence: TGTGCCAGCAGTGCCACAAGCGGCAGGTCTGGGGAGACCCAGTACTTC.